Listed here are 14 T cell receptor beta chains from one sample, sequenced in a study of OX40 agonist ivuxolimab in advanced cancers. Data came from immunoSEQ multiplex PCR; TCRdb stores just in-frame clones and leaves some out. The repertoire consists of fewer than 80,000 clones, with about 85% occurring once and the leading ten covering approximately 0.78%. Sequencing used CD4+ or CD8+ T cells sorted from blood, obtained in a trial of the OX40 agonist ivuxolimab. The receptors stem from an adult with an advanced solid tumor such as melanoma, head and neck, liver or kidney cancer.

The chain recombines TRBV6-6 with TRBJ2-3; TRBD1 is a possible D gene (6 bases). Germline V gives CDR1 MNHNY, CDR2 SVGAGI (reference sequence). The CDR3 runs 15 residues. V lost 0 bases, J lost 1 base, and 8 bases lay in between. The CDR3 nucleotides read TGTGCCAGCAGTTACTCGGGACAAGGCACAGATACGCAGTATTTT. Amino acid sequence: CASSYSGQGTDTQYF.

The chain uses TRBV28 and TRBJ1-5; 10 bases align to TRBD1. Germline V CDR1 and CDR2: MDHEN, SYDVKM. V shed 5 bases and J 3 bases; nucleotides not matched to a gene: 7. CDR3 size: 16 residues. This CDR3 reads CASSPPGQGLNQPQHF. DNA of the CDR3: TGTGCCAGCAGTCCTCCGGGACAGGGGCTCAATCAGCCCCAGCATTTT.

On this clone itself: One junction end disagrees with the germline gene, perhaps due to a read error. The chain has TRBV7-7 and TRBJ2-5, with 9 nucleotides matching TRBD1. Germline CDR1 reads SSHAT; CDR2 reads FNYEAQ (reference sequence). This CDR3 comprises 14 residues. The CDR3: CASSRQGGEETQYF. As DNA, the CDR3 is TGTGCTAGCAGCAGACAGGGGGGGGAAGAGACCCAGTACTTC. Full variable domain (rest looked up from reference TRBV7-7 and TRBJ2-5): GAGVSQSPRYKVTKRGQDVTLRCDPISSHATLYWYQQALGQGPEFLTYFNYEAQPDKSGLPSDRFSAERPEGSISTLTIQRTEQRDSAMYRCASSRQGGEETQYFGPGTRLLVL.

This clone has only a few counts. This chain uses TRBV5-8 with TRBJ2-5, with D perhaps assigned TRBD1 or TRBD2 (5 bases each). This CDR3 is 15 amino acids long. V lost 1 base and J 5 bases, leaving 15 bases between the germline ends. Germline V gene data show CDR1 as SGHTS and CDR2 as YDEGEE. The CDR3 loop is CASSLKDQWGETQYF. CDR3 sequence (DNA): TGTGCCAGCAGCTTGAAGGACCAGTGGGGGGAGACCCAGTACTTC.

The rearrangement joins TRBV18 to TRBJ2-7, with 11 bases matching TRBD1. V was pared by 4 bases and J by 3 bases, with 5 bases of the junction left unmatched. The germline V gene encodes CDR1 KGHSH and CDR2 LQKENI. CDR3 length: 15 residues. CDR3 region: CASSLTGQGDYEQYF. The CDR3 DNA reads TGTGCCAGCTCACTTACGGGACAGGGGGACTACGAGCAGTACTTC.

CDR3 sequence (DNA): TGTGCCAGCAGCGTAGGAGGGAGAATAGCGGGGACGAGGGAGACCCAGTACTTC. Translated, it gives CASSVGGRIAGTRETQYF. This chain connects TRBV9 to TRBJ2-5; TRBD2 agrees at 8 bases. V dropped 0 bases and J dropped 5; count of bases not matched to a gene: 15. The CDR3 totals 18 residues. Germline V gene lookup returns CDR1 SGDLS and CDR2 YYNGEE.

The V call is TRBV19, the J call TRBJ1-2; no definite D call. The CDR3 length is 11 residues. Between the trimmed V and J ends, which lost 10 bases and 1 base, there was a span of 7 bases. Germline CDR1 reads LNHDA; CDR2 reads SQIVND (reference sequence). The CDR3 loop is CATHFNYGYTF. The CDR3 bases are TGTGCCACCCATTTTAACTATGGCTACACCTTC.

V usage is TRBV7-8 and J usage is TRBJ2-7; D may correspond to TRBD1 or TRBD2 (5 bases each). Trimming cost V 5 bases and J 0 bases, with 14 bases left between them. The CDR3 is 15 amino acids. Germline V gene data show CDR1 as SGHVS and CDR2 as FQNEAQ. The CDR3 protein is CASSPGTKSSYEQYF. CDR3 nucleotides: TGTGCCAGCAGCCCCGGGACGAAGAGCTCCTACGAGCAGTACTTC.

Worth noting for this clone: The junction does not match germline at one end; this may be a read error. The J gene is TRBJ1-1, the V gene TRBV29-1, with a tentative D call TRBD1 (6 bases). The CDR3 is 15 amino acids. Germline lookup yields CDR1 SQVTM and CDR2 ANQGSEA. CDR3 nucleotides: TGCAGCGTTGAAGATGGAAGGGGGGTCGGTACTGGAGCTTTCTTT. Its translation is CSVEDGRGVGTGAFF.

The genes are TRBV6-6 and TRBJ1-2; D possibly corresponds to TRBD1 (5 bases). The CDR3 has 14 residues. Germline values: CDR1 MNHNY, CDR2 SVGAGI (reference sequence). V was shortened by 5 bases and J by 2 bases, with 12 bases between the two germline ends. Here the CDR3 reads CASSNRDGNYGYTF. CDR3 bases: TGTGCCAGCAGTAATCGGGACGGAAACTATGGCTACACCTTC.

Only a few counts were recorded for this clone. The V call is TRBV6-1, the J call TRBJ2-1; 7 bases fit TRBD1. The junction had 3 bases not matched to a gene; V was cut back by 4 bases and J by 3 bases. The CDR3 has 14 residues. Germline CDR1 MNHNS, CDR2 SASEGT. This chain's CDR3 is CASSGGQYYNEQFF. In DNA form, the CDR3 reads TGTGCCAGCAGTGGGGGACAGTACTACAATGAGCAGTTCTTC.

The V gene is TRBV7-9, the J gene TRBJ2-1; TRBD1 matches at 9 bases. This CDR3 region has 15 residues. CDR1 and CDR2 (germline): SEHNR, FQNEAQ (reference sequence). V lost 1 base to trimming and J lost 5 bases; unmatched junction nucleotides: 3. CDR3 loop: CASSLGGQGHNEQFF. CDR3 DNA sequence: TGTGCCAGCAGCTTAGGTGGACAGGGGCACAATGAGCAGTTCTTC.

This clone was picked up one time. The V call is TRBV11-2, the J call TRBJ2-7; D gene uncertain. From germline, CDR1 is SGHAT and CDR2 FQNNGV. The V end lost 5 bases, the J end lost 4 bases, and 9 bases lay between the germline ends. The CDR3 has 12 residues. CDR3 region: CASSPDGYEQYF. The CDR3 DNA sequence: TGTGCCAGCAGCCCAGACGGGTACGAGCAGTACTTC.

V usage is TRBV28 and J usage is TRBJ2-7, with TRBD2 identical over 8 bases. Looked up from germline, CDR1 is MDHEN and CDR2 is SYDVKM. This CDR3 comprises 15 residues. The V gene end was trimmed by 4 bases and the J gene end by 2 bases; junction bases not matched to a gene: 7. CDR3 coding DNA: TGTGCCAGCAGTTCCGCGGGACTAGGAGCCTACGAGCAGTACTTC. Translating gives CASSSAGLGAYEQYF.